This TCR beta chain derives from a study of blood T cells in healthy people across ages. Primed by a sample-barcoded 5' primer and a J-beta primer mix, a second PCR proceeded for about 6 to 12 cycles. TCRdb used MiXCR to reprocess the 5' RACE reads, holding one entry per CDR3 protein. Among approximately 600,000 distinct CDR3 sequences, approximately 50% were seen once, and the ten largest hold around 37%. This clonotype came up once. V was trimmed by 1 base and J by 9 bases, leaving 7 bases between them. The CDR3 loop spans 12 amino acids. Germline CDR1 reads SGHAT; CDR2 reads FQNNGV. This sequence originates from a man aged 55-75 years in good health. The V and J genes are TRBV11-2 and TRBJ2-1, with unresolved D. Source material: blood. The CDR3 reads CASSLGRTEQFF. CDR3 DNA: TGTGCCAGCAGCTTAGGAAGGACTGAGCAGTTCTTC.